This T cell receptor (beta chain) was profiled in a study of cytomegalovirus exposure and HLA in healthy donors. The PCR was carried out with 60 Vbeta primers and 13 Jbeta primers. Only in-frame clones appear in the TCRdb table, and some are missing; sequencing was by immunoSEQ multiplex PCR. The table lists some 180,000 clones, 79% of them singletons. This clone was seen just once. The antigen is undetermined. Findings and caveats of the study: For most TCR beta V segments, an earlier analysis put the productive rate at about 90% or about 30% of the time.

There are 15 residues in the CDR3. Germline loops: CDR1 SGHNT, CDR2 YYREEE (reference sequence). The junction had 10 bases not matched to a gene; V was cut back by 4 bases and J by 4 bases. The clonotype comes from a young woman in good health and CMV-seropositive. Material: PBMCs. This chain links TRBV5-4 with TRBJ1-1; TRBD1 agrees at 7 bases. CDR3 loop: CASSARQGSGTEAFF. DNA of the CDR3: TGTGCCAGCAGCGCCAGACAGGGATCGGGCACTGAAGCTTTCTTT.